This entry lists 31 T cell receptor beta chains sequenced from one sample in a study of cytomegalovirus exposure and HLA in healthy donors. The PCR used 60 Vbeta and 13 Jbeta primers. Clones were sequenced by immunoSEQ multiplex PCR, and TCRdb holds only the in-frame ones, with some missing. The table lists about 170,000 clones, roughly three quarters of them singletons. The material sequenced was PBMCs. The receptors shown here come from a woman in her forties or fifties in good health and CMV-seropositive.

The chain joins TRBV7-9 to TRBJ1-1; tentatively, D is TRBD1 (6 bases). The CDR3 is 15 amino acids. Germline V gene data show CDR1 as SEHNR and CDR2 as FQNEAQ (reference sequence). Trimming stripped 1 base from V and 2 bases from J, with 11 bases between. The CDR3 DNA sequence: TGTGCCAGCAGCTTAGGTGGGACACTCAACACTGAAGCTTTCTTT. The encoded protein is CASSLGGTLNTEAFF.

This clone was picked up a small number of times. This rearrangement joins TRBV6-5 to TRBJ1-6, with a possible D match to TRBD1 (6 bases). The CDR3 extends over 13 amino acids. Per germline, CDR1 MNHEY and CDR2 SVGAGI. The germline V and J ends were trimmed by 8 bases and 5 bases, with 10 bases remaining between them. The CDR3 region is CASGQSHNSPLHF. The CDR3 DNA sequence: TGTGCCAGCGGACAGTCTCATAATTCACCCCTCCACTTT.

The chain carries TRBV15 and TRBJ1-4; D gene ambiguous. V lost 0 bases, J lost 7 bases, and 12 bases lay in between. CDR1 and CDR2 from the germline V gene are LNHNV and YYDKDF (reference sequence). This CDR3 has 15 residues. In nucleotides, the CDR3 is TGTGCCACCAGCAGAGATCGGAGGGAGGGTGAAAAACTGTTTTTT. Its protein is CATSRDRREGEKLFF.

V is TRBV5-5 and J is TRBJ1-5; TRBD1 might be the D (6 bases). Trimming removed 5 bases at V and 9 bases at J, with 21 bases between. The CDR3 totals 15 residues. Germline assignment: CDR1 SGHKS and CDR2 YYEKEE (reference sequence). CDR3 sequence: CASRPSPNGQSPQHF. For the CDR3, the DNA is TGTGCCAGCAGACCGAGCCCTAACGGACAGTCGCCCCAGCATTTT. Full variable domain (outside the CDR3, taken from reference TRBV5-5 and TRBJ1-5): DAGVTQSPTHLIKTRGQQVTLRCSPISGHKSVSWYQQVLGQGPQFIFQYYEKEERGRGNFPDRFSARQFPNYSSELNVNALLLGDSALYLCASRPSPNGQSPQHFGDGTRLSIL.

This clone was counted only a few times. The genes are TRBV7-9 and TRBJ1-2; no reliable D call. Germline assignment: CDR1 SEHNR and CDR2 FQNEAQ (reference sequence). The V gene lost 4 bases and the J gene lost 2 bases, with 11 bases spanning the gap. The CDR3 spans 14 residues. The DNA for the CDR3 is TGTGCCAGCAGCTCCCCTCAGGCGAACTATGGCTACACCTTC. The encoded protein is CASSSPQANYGYTF.

This chain uses TRBV6-1 with TRBJ2-3, with TRBD1 matching over 11 bases. This CDR3 is built from 15 residues. V was clipped by 3 bases and J by 3 bases; unmatched bases: 2. Germline CDR1 is MNHNS and CDR2 is SASEGT. The CDR3 region has the DNA TGTGCCAGCAGTGACGGACAGGGGGCAACAGATACGCAGTATTTT. Translated, it gives CASSDGQGATDTQYF.

J is TRBJ1-2 and V is TRBV5-6; D possibly corresponds to TRBD1 (5 bases). Trimming cost V 0 bases and J 5 bases, with 8 bases left between them. The CDR3 is made up of 13 amino acids. The germline V gene encodes CDR1 SGHDT and CDR2 YYEEEE. This chain's CDR3 is CASSLGRDYGYTF. The CDR3 DNA reads as TGTGCCAGCAGCTTGGGCAGGGATTATGGCTACACCTTC.

The chain couples TRBV30 to TRBJ1-2; D gene uncertain. Trimming removed 3 bases from V and 4 bases from J, with 18 bases in between. Looked up from germline, CDR1 is GTSNPN and CDR2 is SVGIG (reference sequence). The CDR3 loop spans 15 amino acids. The CDR3 coding sequence is TGTGCCTGGAGGCCCGGAGGCTTGAAGCTCTATGGCTACACCTTC. Its translation is CAWRPGGLKLYGYTF.

The chain links TRBV6-1 to TRBJ2-5, with D possibly TRBD1 on 6 matching bases. The J call may be incorrect, as the DNA end agrees better with TRBJ2-7. The CDR3 is 19 amino acids. Germline loops: CDR1 MNHNS, CDR2 SASEGT. For the CDR3, the DNA is TGTGCCAGCAGTGACAGAGGGGGACGGATTAACGGGTTTTCCTACGAGCAGTACTTC. It encodes CASSDRGGRINGFSYEQYF.

The chain employs TRBV5-1 and TRBJ1-6; tentatively, D is TRBD1 (5 bases). Germline-derived CDR1 and CDR2 are SGHRS and YFSETQ. The CDR3 is made up of 15 amino acids. The V end was cut by 4 bases, the J end by 1 base, with 9 bases between. This chain's CDR3 is CASSPRDSYNSPLHF. The CDR3 DNA reads as TGCGCCAGCAGCCCCAGGGATTCCTATAATTCACCCCTCCACTTT.

Worth noting for this clone: Other DNA sequences from this sample encode an identical CDR3 as well. This chain links TRBV5-1 with TRBJ1-1; TRBD1 matches at 8 bases. The CDR3 length is 13 residues. With V trimmed by 0 bases and J by 5 bases, 0 bases remained unmatched. Germline values: CDR1 SGHRS, CDR2 YFSETQ. The CDR3 loop is CASSLDRGTEAFF. In DNA, the CDR3 is TGCGCCAGCAGCTTGGACAGGGGGACTGAAGCTTTCTTT.

The rearrangement uses TRBV5-6 and TRBJ2-7, with 9 positions matching TRBD2. Germline values: CDR1 SGHDT, CDR2 YYEEEE. After removal of 2 bases from V and 6 bases from J, the junction contained 9 bases not matched to a gene. The CDR3 is made up of 15 amino acids. The CDR3 nucleotides are TGTGCCAGCAGCTTCGGTAGCGGGGGTTTGCCCGAGCAGTACTTC. It codes for CASSFGSGGLPEQYF.

The V gene is TRBV5-8, the J gene TRBJ1-5; tentatively, D is TRBD1 (6 bases). From germline, CDR1 is SGHTS and CDR2 YDEGEE. V lost 5 bases, J lost 0 bases, and 12 bases lay in between. This CDR3 has 15 amino acids. The CDR3 nucleotides read TGTGCCAGCAGTTGGGGGGGGCGTAGCAATCAGCCCCAGCATTTT. Residues: CASSWGGRSNQPQHF.

This chain uses TRBV2 with TRBJ1-4; D gene unclear. V lost 6 bases to trimming and J lost 8 bases, with 10 bases between them. The CDR3 is made up of 12 amino acids. Germline-derived CDR1 and CDR2 are SNHLY and FYNNEI. The CDR3 DNA sequence: TGTGCCAGCAGCTCCGAGGTCGAAAAACTGTTTTTT. As protein: CASSSEVEKLFF.

V gene TRBV6-1 combines with J gene TRBJ1-6; possible D gene TRBD1, 6 bases. CDR1 MNHNS and CDR2 SASEGT come from the germline V gene. The CDR3 is made up of 18 amino acids. Trimming removed 2 bases from V and 6 bases from J, with 20 bases in between. CDR3 loop: CASSETQQQGWRNSPLHF. DNA for the CDR3: TGTGCCAGCAGTGAAACCCAACAACAGGGTTGGCGTAATTCACCCCTCCACTTT.

On this clone itself: One junction end disagrees with the germline gene, perhaps due to a read error. This rearrangement joins TRBV15 to TRBJ1-2; TRBD1 aligns across 11 bases. This CDR3 region has 15 residues. Germline assignment: CDR1 LNHNV and CDR2 YYDKDF (reference sequence). CDR3 bases: TGTGTCACCAGCGGACGGGACAGGGGGATCTATGGCTACACCTTC. Its translation is CVTSGRDRGIYGYTF.

V usage is TRBV10-3 and J usage is TRBJ1-2; a possible D gene is TRBD1 (6 bases). The V and J ends lost 0 bases and 8 bases respectively, with 19 bases between them. Germline CDR1 is ENHRY and CDR2 is SYGVKD. This CDR3 has 16 amino acids. The CDR3 sequence: CAISESGHEGVKGYTF. The CDR3, as DNA: TGTGCCATCAGTGAGTCCGGTCACGAGGGGGTAAAGGGCTACACCTTC.

The V and J genes are TRBV6-1 and TRBJ1-1, with D perhaps matching TRBD1 (5 bases). This CDR3 contains 15 residues. Trimming stripped 7 bases from V and 0 bases from J, with 15 bases between. Germline CDR1 reads MNHNS; CDR2 reads SASEGT. CDR3 amino acids: CASIQAGPMNTEAFF. The CDR3 DNA reads as TGTGCCAGCATACAGGCGGGGCCAATGAACACTGAAGCTTTCTTT.

The chain carries TRBV5-1 and TRBJ1-1; 7 bases fit TRBD1. This CDR3 spans 14 amino acids. Germline V lookup: CDR1 SGHRS, CDR2 YFSETQ. Losses at the gene ends were 4 bases for V and 1 base for J; bases not matched to a gene: 4. CDR3 nucleotide sequence: TGCGCCAGCAGCCCGGGACAGCAGAACACTGAAGCTTTCTTT. Translation gives CASSPGQQNTEAFF.

The J gene is TRBJ2-5, the V gene TRBV5-1; a possible D gene is TRBD2 (5 bases). The J call may be incorrect, as the DNA end agrees better with TRBJ2-7. Germline values: CDR1 SGHRS, CDR2 YFSETQ. The CDR3 consists of 17 residues. CDR3 residues: CASSPVLPDLRSYEQYF. DNA for the CDR3: TGCGCCAGCAGCCCGGTTCTTCCGGACTTGAGGTCCTACGAGCAGTACTTC.

This sequence joins TRBV18 and TRBJ1-3, with 11 bases fitting TRBD1. Germline V gene lookup returns CDR1 KGHSH and CDR2 LQKENI. V gave up 3 bases and J gave up 0 bases; unmatched junction bases: 4. The CDR3 covers 17 residues. CDR3 coding DNA: TGTGCCAGCTCACCTGGGACAGGGGGATACTCTGGAAACACCATATATTTT. Translating gives CASSPGTGGYSGNTIYF.

The rearrangement links TRBV6-5 to TRBJ1-5; the D gene is possibly TRBD1 (6 bases). Trimming took 6 bases from V and 5 from J, leaving 11 bases between them. Germline V gives CDR1 MNHEY, CDR2 SVGAGI. The CDR3 contains 13 residues. The DNA of the CDR3 is TGTGCCAGCAGACAGGGTCTCGATCAGCCCCAGCATTTT. Its translation is CASRQGLDQPQHF.

The chain uses TRBV30 and TRBJ2-3; 7 bases map to TRBD1. Germline loops: CDR1 GTSNPN, CDR2 SVGIG (reference sequence). V shed 3 bases, J shed 2 bases, and the junction held 5 bases outside the gene matches. The CDR3 is 14 residues long. In DNA, the CDR3 is TGTGCCTGGAGAACAGGGGTCTCCACAGATACGCAGTATTTT. Its protein is CAWRTGVSTDTQYF.

The chain uses TRBV11-3 and TRBJ2-1; D might be TRBD2 (7 bases). The CDR3 contains 16 residues. Between the trimmed V and J ends, which lost 4 bases and 5 bases, there was a span of 18 bases. The germline V gene encodes CDR1 SGHNT and CDR2 YENEEA. The CDR3 DNA follows: TGTGCCAGCAGCTCCTTTGCGGGGGCAAGACACAATGAGCAGTTCTTC. This translates into CASSSFAGARHNEQFF. Combining the CDR3 with reference TRBV11-3 and TRBJ2-1 gives the whole variable domain EAGVVQSPRYKIIEKKQPVAFWCNPISGHNTLYWYLQNLGQGPELLIRYENEEAVDDSQLPKDRFSAERLKGVDSTLKIQPAELGDSAVYLCASSSFAGARHNEQFFGPGTRLTVL.

V is TRBV19 and J is TRBJ2-7, with 10 bases aligning to TRBD1. Germline lookup yields CDR1 LNHDA and CDR2 SQIVND (reference sequence). The junction had 11 bases not matched to a gene; V was cut back by 10 bases and J by 2 bases. This CDR3 is 15 amino acids long. The CDR3 sequence is CATRGAGTGAYEQYF. In DNA, the CDR3 is TGTGCCACCCGCGGAGCTGGGACAGGGGCCTACGAGCAGTACTTC.

This chain links TRBV27 with TRBJ1-1; 9 bases are a match to TRBD1. Trimming cost V 6 bases and J 4 bases; bases outside gene matches: 3. Germline-derived CDR1 and CDR2 are MNHEY and SMNVEV (reference sequence). CDR3 length: 13 amino acids. Written as DNA, the CDR3 is TGTGCCAGCAGCAGGGACAGGGTCACTGAAGCTTTCTTT. Amino acid sequence: CASSRDRVTEAFF.

This clone has only a few counts. The V call is TRBV2, the J call TRBJ2-5, with TRBD2 as a possible D gene (6 bases). CDR1 SNHLY and CDR2 FYNNEI come from the germline V gene. The CDR3 loop spans 15 amino acids. The germline V and J ends were trimmed by 7 bases and 0 bases, with 15 bases remaining between them. The CDR3 DNA follows: TGTGCCAGCACGAGGCTAGCGACCAACCAAGAGACCCAGTACTTC. Translated, it gives CASTRLATNQETQYF.

This clone was found a few times. V and J are TRBV7-9 and TRBJ1-5; possibly TRBD1 for D (6 bases). The CDR3 loop spans 16 amino acids. Per germline, CDR1 SEHNR and CDR2 FQNEAQ (reference sequence). V was cut by 1 base and J by 2 bases, with 12 bases left in between. CDR3 DNA: TGTGCCAGCAGCTTAGACAGGGTAGGGGGCAATCAGCCCCAGCATTTT. Encoded protein: CASSLDRVGGNQPQHF.

The chain has TRBV7-3 and TRBJ1-5, with D tentatively TRBD1 (6 bases). V lost 2 bases, J lost 0 bases, and 11 bases lay in between. CDR1 is SGHTA and CDR2 is FQGTGA in the germline V gene. This CDR3 has 16 residues. CDR3 region: CASSLDRSDSNQPQHF. In DNA form, the CDR3 reads TGTGCCAGCAGCTTAGACAGGAGTGATAGCAATCAGCCCCAGCATTTT.

The chain carries TRBV6-5 and TRBJ1-1; D not resolved. Trimming stripped 0 bases from V and 2 bases from J, with 7 bases between. Germline V gene data show CDR1 as MNHEY and CDR2 as SVGAGI. The CDR3 totals 14 residues. This CDR3 is CASSYSTRNTEAFF. As DNA, the CDR3 is TGTGCCAGCAGTTACTCGACTAGAAACACTGAAGCTTTCTTT.

This clone was recorded once. The chain is built from TRBV18 and TRBJ2-7, with D unresolved. The ends were cut back, 2 bases at V and 1 base at J, with 15 bases in the middle. This CDR3 is 16 amino acids long. The germline V gene encodes CDR1 KGHSH and CDR2 LQKENI. The CDR3 nucleotides are TGTGCCAGCTCACCATCCCTAACTACGCTTTCCTACGAGCAGTACTTC. Translating gives CASSPSLTTLSYEQYF.